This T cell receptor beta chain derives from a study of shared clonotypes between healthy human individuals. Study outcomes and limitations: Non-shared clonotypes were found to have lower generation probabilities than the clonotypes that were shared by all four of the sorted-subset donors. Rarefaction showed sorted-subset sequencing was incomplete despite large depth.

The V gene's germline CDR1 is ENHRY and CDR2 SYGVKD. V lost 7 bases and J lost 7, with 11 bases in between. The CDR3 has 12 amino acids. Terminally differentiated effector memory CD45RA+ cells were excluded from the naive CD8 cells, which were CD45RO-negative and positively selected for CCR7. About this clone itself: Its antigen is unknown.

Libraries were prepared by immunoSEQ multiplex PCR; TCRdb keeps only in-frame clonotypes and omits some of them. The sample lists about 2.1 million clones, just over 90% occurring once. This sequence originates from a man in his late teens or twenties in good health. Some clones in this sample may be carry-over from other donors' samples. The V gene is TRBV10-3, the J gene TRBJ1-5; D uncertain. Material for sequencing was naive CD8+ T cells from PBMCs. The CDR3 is CAIKRHIQPQHF. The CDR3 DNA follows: TGTGCCATCAAGAGGCACATACAGCCCCAGCATTTT.